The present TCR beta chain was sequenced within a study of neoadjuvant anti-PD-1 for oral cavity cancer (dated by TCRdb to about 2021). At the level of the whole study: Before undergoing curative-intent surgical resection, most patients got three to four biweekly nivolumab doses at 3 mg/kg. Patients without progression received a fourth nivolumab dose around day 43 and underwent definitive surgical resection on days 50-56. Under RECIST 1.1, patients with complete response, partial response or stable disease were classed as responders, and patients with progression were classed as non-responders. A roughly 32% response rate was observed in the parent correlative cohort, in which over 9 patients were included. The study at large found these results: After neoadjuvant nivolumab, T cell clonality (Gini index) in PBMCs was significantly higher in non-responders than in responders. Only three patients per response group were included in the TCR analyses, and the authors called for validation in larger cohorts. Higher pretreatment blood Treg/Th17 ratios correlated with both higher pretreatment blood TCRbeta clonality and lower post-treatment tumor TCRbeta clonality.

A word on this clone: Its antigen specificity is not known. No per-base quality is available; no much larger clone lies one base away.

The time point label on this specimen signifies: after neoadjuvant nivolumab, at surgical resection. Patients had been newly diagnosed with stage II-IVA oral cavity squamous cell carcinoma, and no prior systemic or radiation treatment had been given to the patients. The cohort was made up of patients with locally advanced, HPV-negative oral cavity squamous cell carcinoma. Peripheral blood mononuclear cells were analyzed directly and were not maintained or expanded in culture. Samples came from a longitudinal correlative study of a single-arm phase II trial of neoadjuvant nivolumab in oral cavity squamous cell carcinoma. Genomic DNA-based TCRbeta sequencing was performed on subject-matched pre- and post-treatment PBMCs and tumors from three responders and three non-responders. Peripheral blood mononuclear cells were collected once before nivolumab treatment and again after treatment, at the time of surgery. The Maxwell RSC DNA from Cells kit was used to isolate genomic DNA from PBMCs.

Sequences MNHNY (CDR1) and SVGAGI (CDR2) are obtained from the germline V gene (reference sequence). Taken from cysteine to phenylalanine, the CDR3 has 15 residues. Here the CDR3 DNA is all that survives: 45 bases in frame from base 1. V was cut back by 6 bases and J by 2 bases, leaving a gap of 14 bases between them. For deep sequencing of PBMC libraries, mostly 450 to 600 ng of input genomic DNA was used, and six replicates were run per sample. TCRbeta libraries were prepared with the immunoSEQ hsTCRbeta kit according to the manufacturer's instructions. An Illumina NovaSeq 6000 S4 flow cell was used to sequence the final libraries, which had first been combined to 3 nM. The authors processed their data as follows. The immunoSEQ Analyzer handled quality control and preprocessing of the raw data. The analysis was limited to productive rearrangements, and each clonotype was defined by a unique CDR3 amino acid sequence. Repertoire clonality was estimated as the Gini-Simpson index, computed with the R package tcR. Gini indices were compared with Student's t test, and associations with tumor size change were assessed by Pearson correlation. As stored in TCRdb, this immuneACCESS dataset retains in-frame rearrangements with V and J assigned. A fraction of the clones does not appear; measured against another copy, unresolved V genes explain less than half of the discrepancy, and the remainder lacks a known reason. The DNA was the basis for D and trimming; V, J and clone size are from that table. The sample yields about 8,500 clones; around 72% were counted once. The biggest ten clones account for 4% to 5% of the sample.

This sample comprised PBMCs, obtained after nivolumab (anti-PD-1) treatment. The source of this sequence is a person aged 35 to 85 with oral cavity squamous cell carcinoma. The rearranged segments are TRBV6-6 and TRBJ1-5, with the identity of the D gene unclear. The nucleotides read TGTGCCAGCAGCCGCCCACCGGACGGCAATCAGCCCCAGCATTTT. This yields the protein CASSRPPDGNQPQHF.